Listed below are T cell receptor beta chains from one sample, sequenced in a study of cytomegalovirus exposure and HLA in healthy donors. Repertoires were generated with immunoSEQ multiplex PCR, while TCRdb's copy carries only in-frame clones and drops some. The sample includes 150,000 or so clones, approximately 75% of them seen just once. Material for sequencing was PBMCs. These receptors all stem from a man between 18 and 35 years old in good health and CMV-seronegative. The CDR3 runs from the conserved cysteine through the conserved F or W. The order of the fields is V gene, clone size, D gene, J gene, CDR3 DNA, CDR3 protein. The D gene is left open where the match is weak. Clone size is not always given. Where it is, it says once, few, many or a class for expanded clones.

TRBV6-6	-	-	TRBJ1-5	TGTGCCAGCAGCCCCACAACAGGGAGCAGCAATCAGCCCCAGCATTTT	CASSPTTGSSNQPQHF
TRBV5-1	once	-	TRBJ1-2	TGCGCCAGCAGCTTGGCGGACAACTCTAACTATGGCTACACCTTC	CASSLADNSNYGYTF
TRBV5-1	-	-	TRBJ2-6	TGCGCCAGCAGCGTCACAGAGAATGGGGCCAACGGCCTGACTTTC	CASSVTENGANGLTF
TRBV5-1	medium-sized	-	TRBJ1-3	TGCGCCAGCAGCTTGTATTCAGGGGTAATCTCTGGAAACACCATATATTTT	CASSLYSGVISGNTIYF
TRBV6-5	-	-	TRBJ1-1	TGTGCCAGCAGTTCAACAGGGCTTATAACTGAAGCTTTCTTT	CASSSTGLITEAFF
TRBV28	-	-	TRBJ1-5	TGTGCCAGTGGGCTGAAGTTCGGCAATCAGCCCCAGCATTTT	CASGLKFGNQPQHF
TRBV5-1	-	-	TRBJ1-1	TGCGCCAGCAGGTCACAGACTAGAGCTAACACTGAAGCTTTCTTT	CASRSQTRANTEAFF
TRBV2	-	-	TRBJ1-1	TGTGCCAGCAGTGAAGTCAGGATGGACACTGAAGCTTTCTTT	CASSEVRMDTEAFF
TRBV13	-	TRBD1	TRBJ1-1	TGTGCCAGCAGCTCATGGACAGGTATGAACACTGAAGCTTTCTTT	CASSSWTGMNTEAFF
TRBV19	few	-	TRBJ2-5	TGTGCCAGTAGTATAACTCGGGGAGAGATGGAGACCCAGTACTTC	CASSITRGEMETQYF